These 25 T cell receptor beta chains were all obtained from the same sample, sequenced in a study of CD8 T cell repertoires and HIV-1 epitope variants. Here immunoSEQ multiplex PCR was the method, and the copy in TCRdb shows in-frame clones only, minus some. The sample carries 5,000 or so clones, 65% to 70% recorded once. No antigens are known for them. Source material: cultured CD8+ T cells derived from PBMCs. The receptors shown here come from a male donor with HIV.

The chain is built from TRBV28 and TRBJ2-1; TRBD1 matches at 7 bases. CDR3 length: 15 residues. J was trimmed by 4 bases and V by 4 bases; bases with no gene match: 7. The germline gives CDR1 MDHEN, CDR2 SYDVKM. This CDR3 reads CASSSVQGDYNEQFF. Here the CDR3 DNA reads TGTGCCAGCAGTTCCGTCCAGGGGGATTACAATGAGCAGTTCTTC.

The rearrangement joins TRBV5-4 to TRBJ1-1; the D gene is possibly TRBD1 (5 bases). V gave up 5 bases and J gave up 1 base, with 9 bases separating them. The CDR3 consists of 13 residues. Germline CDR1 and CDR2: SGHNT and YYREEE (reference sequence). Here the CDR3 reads CASSLDRNTEAFF. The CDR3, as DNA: TGTGCCAGCAGTCTCGACAGGAACACTGAAGCTTTCTTT.

This chain's CDR3 is CASSSTGYQETQYF. The CDR3 bases are TGTGCCAGCAGCTCGACAGGTTACCAAGAGACCCAGTACTTC. The rearrangement joins TRBV7-9 to TRBJ2-5, with D tentatively TRBD1 (6 bases). The CDR3 consists of 14 residues. V lost 4 bases and J 0 bases, leaving 9 bases between the germline ends. Germline V gene sequence: CDR1 SEHNR, CDR2 FQNEAQ (reference sequence).

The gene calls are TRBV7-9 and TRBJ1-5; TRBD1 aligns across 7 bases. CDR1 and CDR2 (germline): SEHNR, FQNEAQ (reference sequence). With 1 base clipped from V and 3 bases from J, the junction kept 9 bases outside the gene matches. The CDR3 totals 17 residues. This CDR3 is CASSLGGQSPYNQPQHF. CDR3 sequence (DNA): TGTGCCAGCAGCTTAGGGGGACAGTCCCCGTACAATCAGCCCCAGCATTTT.

CDR3 in DNA: TGTGCCAGCAGTGTCCTTGGCGGGAGTATGGATACGCAGTATTTT. It yields the protein CASSVLGGSMDTQYF. V usage is TRBV6-4 and J usage is TRBJ2-3; 7 positions agree with TRBD2. This CDR3 has 15 residues. V shed 4 bases and J 6 bases; nucleotides not matched to a gene: 10. In germline, CDR1 is MRHNA, CDR2 SNTAGT.

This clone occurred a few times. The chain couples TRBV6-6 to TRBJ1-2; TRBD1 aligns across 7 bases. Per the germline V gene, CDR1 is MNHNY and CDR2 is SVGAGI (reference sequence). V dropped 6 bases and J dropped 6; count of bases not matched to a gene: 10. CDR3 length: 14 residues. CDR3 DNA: TGTGCCAGCAGCCCTCAAGGGGGCGCGGATGGCTACACCTTC. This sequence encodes CASSPQGGADGYTF.

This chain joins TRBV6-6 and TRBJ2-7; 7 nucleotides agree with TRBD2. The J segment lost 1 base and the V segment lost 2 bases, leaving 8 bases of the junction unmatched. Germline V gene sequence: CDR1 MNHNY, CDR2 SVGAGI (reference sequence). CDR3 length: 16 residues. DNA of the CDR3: TGTGCCAGCAGTTACGGTGGGGGGGGAGGATCCTACGAGCAGTACTTC. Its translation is CASSYGGGGGSYEQYF.

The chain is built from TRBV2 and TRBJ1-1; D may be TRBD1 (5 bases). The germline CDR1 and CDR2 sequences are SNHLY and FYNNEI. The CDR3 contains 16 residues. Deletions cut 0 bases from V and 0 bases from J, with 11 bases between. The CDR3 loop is CASSEAGGGVNTEAFF. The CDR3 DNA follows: TGTGCCAGCAGTGAAGCGGGGGGGGGAGTGAACACTGAAGCTTTCTTT. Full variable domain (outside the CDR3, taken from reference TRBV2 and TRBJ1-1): EPEVTQTPSHQVTQMGQEVILRCVPISNHLYFYWYRQILGQKVEFLVSFYNNEISEKSEIFDDQFSVERPDGSNFTLKIRSTKLEDSAMYFCASSEAGGGVNTEAFFGQGTRLTVV.

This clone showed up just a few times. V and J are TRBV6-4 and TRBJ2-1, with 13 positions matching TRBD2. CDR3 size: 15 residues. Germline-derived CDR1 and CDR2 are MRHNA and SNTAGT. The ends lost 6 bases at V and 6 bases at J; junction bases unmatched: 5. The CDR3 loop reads CASSLLAGGPNEQFF. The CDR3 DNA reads TGTGCCAGCAGCCTACTAGCGGGAGGGCCCAATGAGCAGTTCTTC.

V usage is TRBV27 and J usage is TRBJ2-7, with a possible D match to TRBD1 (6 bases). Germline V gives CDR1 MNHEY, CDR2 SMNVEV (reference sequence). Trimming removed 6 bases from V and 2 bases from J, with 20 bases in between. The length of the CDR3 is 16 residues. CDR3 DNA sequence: TGTGCCAGCAGCGCGAGAGGGACATCCTTACCCTACGAGCAGTACTTC. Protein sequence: CASSARGTSLPYEQYF.

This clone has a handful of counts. CDR3 DNA sequence: TGTGCCAGCTCAGGTCTGAGGAGGAATGAGCAGTTCTTC. It translates to CASSGLRRNEQFF. V usage is TRBV9 and J usage is TRBJ2-1; perhaps TRBD2 as D (5 bases). Germline V gene lookup returns CDR1 SGDLS and CDR2 YYNGEE. The germline V and J ends were trimmed by 7 bases and 7 bases, with 15 bases remaining between them. CDR3 length: 13 residues.

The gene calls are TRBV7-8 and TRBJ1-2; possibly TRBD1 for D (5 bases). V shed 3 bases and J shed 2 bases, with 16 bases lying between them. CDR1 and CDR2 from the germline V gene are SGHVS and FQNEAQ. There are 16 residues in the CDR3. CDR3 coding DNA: TGTGCCAGCAGCTTCCCCCGCCAGGGAAACAACTATGGCTACACCTTC. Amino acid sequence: CASSFPRQGNNYGYTF.

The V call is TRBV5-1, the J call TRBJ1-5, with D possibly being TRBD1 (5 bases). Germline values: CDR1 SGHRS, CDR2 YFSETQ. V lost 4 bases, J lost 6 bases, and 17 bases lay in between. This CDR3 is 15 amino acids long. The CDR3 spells CASSPTTGTGQPQHF. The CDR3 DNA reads TGCGCCAGCAGCCCAACAACCGGGACGGGTCAGCCCCAGCATTTT.

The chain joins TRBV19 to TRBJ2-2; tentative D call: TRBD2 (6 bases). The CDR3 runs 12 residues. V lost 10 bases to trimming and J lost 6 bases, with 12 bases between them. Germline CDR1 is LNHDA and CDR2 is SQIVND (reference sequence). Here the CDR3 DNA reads TGTGCCACTACCTGGGGGGCCGGGGAGCTGTTTTTT. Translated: CATTWGAGELFF.

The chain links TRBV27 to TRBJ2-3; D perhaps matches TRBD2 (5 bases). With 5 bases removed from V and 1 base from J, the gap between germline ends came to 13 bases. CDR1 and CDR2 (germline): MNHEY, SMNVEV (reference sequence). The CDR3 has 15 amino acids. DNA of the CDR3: TGTGCCAGCAGTCCGGGAATTACGGGCACAGATACGCAGTATTTT. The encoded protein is CASSPGITGTDTQYF.

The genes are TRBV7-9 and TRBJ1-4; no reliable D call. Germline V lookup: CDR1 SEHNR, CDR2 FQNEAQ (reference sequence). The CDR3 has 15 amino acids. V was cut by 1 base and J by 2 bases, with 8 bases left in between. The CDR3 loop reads CASSLVMSTNEKLFF. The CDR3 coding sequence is TGTGCCAGCAGCTTAGTTATGTCGACTAATGAAAAACTGTTTTTT.

CDR3 sequence: CASSQDRREGRGDTQYF. The CDR3 DNA is TGTGCCAGCAGCCAAGATAGGAGGGAGGGCCGGGGAGATACGCAGTATTTT. J is TRBJ2-3 and V is TRBV14, with TRBD2 identical over 7 bases. Trimming took 0 bases from V and 5 from J; bases not matched to a gene: 11. CDR3 length equals 17 residues. Germline V gives CDR1 SGHDN, CDR2 FVKESK. Combining the CDR3 with reference TRBV14 and TRBJ2-3 gives the whole variable domain EAGVTQFPSHSVIEKGQTVTLRCDPISGHDNLYWYRRVMGKEIKFLLHFVKESKQDESGMPNNRFLAERTGGTYSTLKVQPAELEDSGVYFCASSQDRREGRGDTQYFGPGTRLTVL.

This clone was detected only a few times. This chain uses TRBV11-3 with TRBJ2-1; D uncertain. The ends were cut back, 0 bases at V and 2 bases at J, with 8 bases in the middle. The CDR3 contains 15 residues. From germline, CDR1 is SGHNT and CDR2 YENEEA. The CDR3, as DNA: TGTGCCAGCAGCTTAGATTTTGGGGCCTACAATGAGCAGTTCTTC. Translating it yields CASSLDFGAYNEQFF.

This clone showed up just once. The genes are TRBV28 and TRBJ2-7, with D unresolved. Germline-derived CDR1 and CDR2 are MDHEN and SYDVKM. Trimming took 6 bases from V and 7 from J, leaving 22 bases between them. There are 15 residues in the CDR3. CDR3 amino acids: CASSDPGFIAGEQYF. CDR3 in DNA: TGTGCCAGCAGCGATCCTGGGTTCATAGCTGGGGAGCAGTACTTC.

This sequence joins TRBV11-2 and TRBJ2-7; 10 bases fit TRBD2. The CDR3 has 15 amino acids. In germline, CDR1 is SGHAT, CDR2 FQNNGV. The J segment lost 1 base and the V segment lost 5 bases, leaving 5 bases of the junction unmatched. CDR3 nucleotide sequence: TGTGCCAGCAGCCATACGACTAGCGGGTCCTACGAGCAGTACTTC. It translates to CASSHTTSGSYEQYF.

CDR3 sequence reads: CASSGTLGAGEGYEQYF. In nucleotides, the CDR3 is TGTGCCAGCAGTGGTACCCTTGGGGCAGGGGAGGGGTACGAGCAGTACTTC. This chain joins TRBV6-1 and TRBJ2-7; D is perhaps TRBD2 (7 bases). The CDR3 consists of 17 residues. The V end was cut by 4 bases, the J end by 4 bases, with 23 bases between. CDR1 and CDR2 from the germline V gene are MNHNS and SASEGT.

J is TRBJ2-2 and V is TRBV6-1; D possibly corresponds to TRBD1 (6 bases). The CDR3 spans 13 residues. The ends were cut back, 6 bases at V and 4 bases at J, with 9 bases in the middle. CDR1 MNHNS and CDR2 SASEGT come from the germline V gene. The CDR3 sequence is CASSSDSTGELFF. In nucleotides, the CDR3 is TGTGCCAGCAGCTCGGACAGCACCGGGGAGCTGTTTTTT.

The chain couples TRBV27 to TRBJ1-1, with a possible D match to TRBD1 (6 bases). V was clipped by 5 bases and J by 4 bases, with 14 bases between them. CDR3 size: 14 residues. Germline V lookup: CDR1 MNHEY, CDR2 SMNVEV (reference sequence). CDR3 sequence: CASSPSSGATEAFF. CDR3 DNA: TGTGCCAGCAGTCCGTCGTCAGGGGCCACTGAAGCTTTCTTT.

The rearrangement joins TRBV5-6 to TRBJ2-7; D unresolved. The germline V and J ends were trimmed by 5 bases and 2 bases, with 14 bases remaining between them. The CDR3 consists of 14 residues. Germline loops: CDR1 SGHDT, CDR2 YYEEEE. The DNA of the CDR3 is TGTGCCAGCAGTTCAGATGTCTCGGCCTACGAGCAGTACTTC. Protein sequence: CASSSDVSAYEQYF.

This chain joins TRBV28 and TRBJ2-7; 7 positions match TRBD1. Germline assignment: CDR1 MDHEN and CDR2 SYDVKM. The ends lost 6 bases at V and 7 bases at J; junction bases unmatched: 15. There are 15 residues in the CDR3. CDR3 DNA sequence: TGTGCCAGCAGAGGCCAAACAGGGGCCCTCGGAGAGCAGTACTTC. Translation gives CASRGQTGALGEQYF.